This T cell receptor (beta chain) was obtained from a study of cytomegalovirus exposure and HLA in healthy donors. Study as a whole: HLA-typed donors were the source of 90 million or so unique TCRs, which an early data release held.

V lost 4 bases and J lost 5; bases outside the gene matches: 11. CDR3 size: 15 residues. Germline V gene data show CDR1 as SGDLS and CDR2 as YYNGEE. Healthy donors of bone marrow made up the group. PCR primers comprised 60 Vbeta and 13 Jbeta primers. Profiled with immunoSEQ multiplex PCR; TCRdb holds only in-frame clones, not every one. Of about 140,000 clones listed, roughly three fifths are singletons. The TCR sequence derives from a woman aged 55 to 70 in good health and CMV-seronegative. The sample taken for sequencing was PBMCs. The J gene is TRBJ2-7, the V gene TRBV9; 8 bases map to TRBD1. CDR3 sequence reads: CASSRRGRGLDEQYF. CDR3 coding DNA: TGTGCCAGCAGCCGCCGTGGCAGGGGGCTCGACGAGCAGTACTTC. The variable domain in full, completed from reference TRBV9 and TRBJ2-7, reads DSGVTQTPKHLITATGQRVTLRCSPRSGDLSVYWYQQSLDQGLQFLIQYYNGEERAKGNILERFSAQQFPDLHSELNLSSLELGDSALYFCASSRRGRGLDEQYFGPGTRLTVT.